This is a list of T cell receptor beta chains from one sample in a study of blood T cell repertoires in COVID-19. Only in-frame clones appear in the TCRdb table, and some are missing; sequencing was by immunoSEQ multiplex PCR. Of 250,000 to 300,000 clones detected, about 76% appear once; the ten largest clones hold under 3%. The specimen sequenced was peripheral blood. These receptors all come from a woman aged 60-70 years with active or convalescent COVID-19. Both conserved end residues are part of each CDR3. A D gene is named only where the DNA matches it firmly. Clone size, where shown, is once, few, many, or a class for clones that have expanded.

size: .
V: TRBV6-1
D: .
J: TRBJ1-4
CDR3: CASSERTYNEKLFF
DNA: TGTGCCAGCAGTGAACGCACTTATAATGAAAAACTGTTTTTT

size: .
V: TRBV5-6
D: TRBD1
J: TRBJ1-6
CDR3: CASSLVRGQGNSPLHF
DNA: TGTGCCAGCAGCTTGGTCCGCGGACAGGGTAATTCACCCCTCCACTTT

size: .
V: TRBV5-1
D: .
J: TRBJ2-2
CDR3: CASSPRNTGELFF
DNA: TGCGCCAGCAGCCCCAGGAACACCGGGGAGCTGTTTTTT

size: .
V: TRBV4-3
D: .
J: TRBJ1-1
CDR3: CASSQDIADNTEAFF
DNA: TGCGCCAGCAGCCAAGACATAGCCGACAACACTGAAGCTTTCTTT

size: .
V: TRBV18
D: .
J: TRBJ2-3
CDR3: CASSPKQGLTDTQYF
DNA: TGTGCCAGCTCACCAAAGCAGGGCCTCACAGATACGCAGTATTTT

size: once
V: TRBV6-5
D: .
J: TRBJ1-2
CDR3: CASSYSRGGNYGYTF
DNA: TGTGCCAGCAGTTACTCGAGGGGAGGGAACTATGGCTACACCTTC

size: .
V: TRBV6-5
D: TRBD1
J: TRBJ1-6
CDR3: CASRGQNNSPLHF
DNA: TGTGCCAGCAGGGGACAGAATAATTCACCCCTCCACTTT

size: .
V: TRBV5-6
D: .
J: TRBJ2-3
CDR3: CASSRQPTDTQYF
DNA: TGTGCCAGCAGCCGACAGCCCACAGATACGCAGTATTTT

size: .
V: TRBV27
D: .
J: TRBJ2-7
CDR3: CATISWRDSYEQYF
DNA: TGTGCCACCATATCATGGCGGGACAGCTACGAGCAGTACTTC

size: few
V: TRBV7-9
D: TRBD1
J: TRBJ2-7
CDR3: CASSPLERDRDLLYEQYF
DNA: TGTGCCAGCAGCCCGCTCGAAAGGGACAGGGATCTGTTGTACGAGCAGTACTTC

size: .
V: TRBV9
D: TRBD2
J: TRBJ2-7
CDR3: CASSATGTSGSYEQYF
DNA: TGTGCCAGCAGCGCAACCGGGACTAGCGGCTCCTACGAGCAGTACTTC

size: .
V: TRBV7-2
D: .
J: TRBJ1-5
CDR3: CASSLWGENQPQHF
DNA: TGTGCCAGCAGCTTGTGGGGGGAGAATCAGCCCCAGCATTTT

size: once
V: TRBV20-1
D: TRBD1
J: TRBJ1-2
CDR3: CSPGGRYGYTF
DNA: TGCAGTCCAGGGGGTCGCTATGGCTACACCTTC

size: .
V: TRBV20-1
D: TRBD1
J: TRBJ1-4
CDR3: CSAGGREKLFF
DNA: TGCAGTGCAGGGGGCAGGGAAAAACTGTTTTTT

size: .
V: TRBV4-2
D: .
J: TRBJ1-5
CDR3: CASSQDGGAGQPQHF
DNA: TGTGCCAGCAGCCAGGACGGGGGGGCCGGCCAGCCCCAGCATTTT

size: .
V: TRBV10-3
D: .
J: TRBJ1-3
CDR3: CAISEGHLSGNTIYF
DNA: TGTGCCATCAGTGAGGGACACCTCTCTGGAAACACCATATATTTT

size: .
V: TRBV18
D: .
J: TRBJ1-2
CDR3: CASSPPSAPGGYTF
DNA: TGTGCCAGCTCACCACCGTCGGCCCCGGGGGGCTACACCTTC

size: .
V: TRBV29-1
D: .
J: TRBJ2-3
CDR3: CSVEETTGFSTDTQYF
DNA: TGCAGCGTTGAAGAGACGACAGGTTTTAGCACAGATACGCAGTATTTT

size: .
V: TRBV18
D: .
J: TRBJ2-4
CDR3: CASSPLNRGKVIQYF
DNA: TGTGCCAGCTCACCCCTCAATCGGGGGAAAGTCATTCAGTACTTC

size: .
V: TRBV6-2/TRBV6-3
D: TRBD1
J: TRBJ1-4
CDR3: CASSYSKLQGTNEKLFF
DNA: TGTGCCAGCAGTTACTCGAAGTTACAGGGGACTAATGAAAAACTGTTTTTT

size: few
V: TRBV7-2
D: .
J: TRBJ2-1
CDR3: CASSLASGSHNEQFF
DNA: TGTGCCAGCAGCTTAGCGTCAGGTTCCCACAATGAGCAGTTCTTC

size: .
V: TRBV7-8
D: TRBD2
J: TRBJ2-5
CDR3: CASSLSGVSGDWETQYF
DNA: TGTGCCAGCAGCTTATCGGGTGTTAGCGGGGATTGGGAGACCCAGTACTTC

size: .
V: TRBV25-1
D: TRBD1
J: TRBJ1-1
CDR3: CASSVQGQGKMANTEAFF
DNA: TGTGCCAGCAGTGTCCAGGGACAGGGTAAGATGGCGAACACTGAAGCTTTCTTT

size: .
V: TRBV25-1
D: .
J: TRBJ1-2
CDR3: CASSAGDGTSYGYTF
DNA: TGTGCCAGCAGTGCAGGGGATGGGACATCCTATGGCTACACCTTC

size: once
V: TRBV27
D: .
J: TRBJ1-3
CDR3: CASSLSGQFSGNTIYF
DNA: TGTGCCAGCAGTTTATCAGGACAGTTCTCTGGAAACACCATATATTTT

size: .
V: TRBV18
D: TRBD1
J: TRBJ1-5
CDR3: CASSPSGGESGQPQHF
DNA: TGTGCCAGCTCGCCTTCAGGGGGCGAAAGTGGTCAGCCCCAGCATTTT

size: once
V: TRBV6-5
D: TRBD2
J: TRBJ2-5
CDR3: CASSYSASGGQETQYF
DNA: TGTGCCAGCAGTTACTCGGCTAGCGGGGGCCAAGAGACCCAGTACTTC

size: .
V: TRBV10-3
D: TRBD2
J: TRBJ2-1
CDR3: CAISPPLGSGGDNEQFF
DNA: TGTGCCATCAGTCCCCCGCTAGGAAGCGGGGGGGACAATGAGCAGTTCTTC

size: .
V: TRBV6-5
D: .
J: TRBJ1-2
CDR3: CASSPWTANYGYTF
DNA: TGTGCCAGCAGCCCGTGGACAGCTAACTATGGCTACACCTTC

size: .
V: TRBV3-1/TRBV3-2
D: TRBD1
J: TRBJ1-5
CDR3: CASSPLTGALLFQPQHF
DNA: TGTGCCAGCAGCCCTCTGACAGGGGCCCTCCTGTTTCAGCCCCAGCATTTT

size: .
V: TRBV2
D: TRBD1
J: TRBJ2-3
CDR3: CASRPGQGTDTQYF
DNA: TGTGCCAGCAGACCGGGACAGGGCACAGATACGCAGTATTTT

size: .
V: TRBV12-3/TRBV12-4
D: .
J: TRBJ2-3
CDR3: CASSTLSNTQYF
DNA: TGTGCCAGCAGTACTCTGAGTAATACGCAGTATTTT

size: .
V: TRBV18
D: TRBD1
J: TRBJ2-7
CDR3: CASSPLILGQQGVYEQYF
DNA: TGTGCCAGCTCACCACTTATTTTGGGCCAACAGGGGGTCTACGAGCAGTACTTC

size: .
V: TRBV18
D: .
J: TRBJ2-2
CDR3: CASSPRRTEVTGELFF
DNA: TGTGCCAGCTCACCGCGAAGGACAGAGGTTACCGGGGAGCTGTTTTTT

size: .
V: TRBV29-1
D: .
J: TRBJ1-2
CDR3: CSVYRLRDGYTF
DNA: TGCAGCGTTTATAGGCTTCGGGATGGCTACACCTTC

size: .
V: TRBV9
D: TRBD1
J: TRBJ2-5
CDR3: CASSPRTGFQETQYF
DNA: TGTGCCAGCAGCCCGCGGACAGGGTTCCAAGAGACCCAGTACTTC

size: .
V: TRBV6-5
D: TRBD1
J: TRBJ1-2
CDR3: CASSYFGQGPTYGYTF
DNA: TGTGCCAGCAGTTACTTCGGACAGGGGCCTACCTATGGCTACACCTTC

size: once
V: TRBV3-1/TRBV3-2
D: .
J: TRBJ2-7
CDR3: CASSRRGRLSYEQYF
DNA: TGTGCCAGCAGCCGCCGAGGCCGGCTCTCCTACGAGCAGTACTTC

size: .
V: TRBV5-1
D: TRBD1
J: TRBJ2-6
CDR3: CASSLAGTGGGTGANVLTF
DNA: TGCGCCAGCAGCTTGGCCGGGACAGGGGGAGGGACTGGGGCCAACGTCCTGACTTTC

size: .
V: TRBV5-1
D: TRBD2
J: TRBJ2-1
CDR3: CASSSLSGGTSNEQFF
DNA: TGCGCCAGCAGCAGCCTTAGCGGGGGTACAAGCAATGAGCAGTTCTTC

size: .
V: TRBV10-3
D: .
J: TRBJ1-1
CDR3: CAIRGAQNTEAFF
DNA: TGTGCCATCAGAGGGGCCCAGAACACTGAAGCTTTCTTT

size: .
V: TRBV5-4
D: .
J: TRBJ1-1
CDR3: CASSSGGRASEAFF
DNA: TGTGCCAGCAGCTCCGGGGGTCGGGCCAGTGAAGCTTTCTTT

size: .
V: TRBV15
D: .
J: TRBJ1-2
CDR3: CATSREVEDYYGYTF
DNA: TGTGCCACCAGCAGAGAGGTCGAAGACTACTATGGCTACACCTTC

size: once
V: TRBV29-1
D: .
J: TRBJ2-7
CDR3: CSVEAGVGNYEQYF
DNA: TGCAGCGTTGAAGCGGGGGTAGGGAACTACGAGCAGTACTTC

size: .
V: TRBV13
D: TRBD2
J: TRBJ2-1
CDR3: CASSSTIGLAGESSYNEQFF
DNA: TGTGCCAGCAGCTCAACAATTGGACTAGCGGGGGAGAGCTCCTACAATGAGCAGTTCTTC

size: .
V: TRBV19
D: .
J: TRBJ2-1
CDR3: CASSTTGKGNEQFF
DNA: TGTGCCAGTAGTACAACTGGCAAGGGGAATGAGCAGTTCTTC

size: .
V: TRBV11-1
D: TRBD2
J: TRBJ2-7
CDR3: CASSLNSGSSYEQYF
DNA: TGTGCCAGCAGCTTAAATAGCGGGAGCTCCTACGAGCAGTACTTC

size: few
V: TRBV7-2
D: .
J: TRBJ1-1
CDR3: CASSLVGGGRDTEAFF
DNA: TGTGCCAGCAGCTTAGTAGGGGGGGGCAGGGACACTGAAGCTTTCTTT

size: .
V: TRBV5-4
D: TRBD1
J: TRBJ2-1
CDR3: CASSLGGTGFPSQFF
DNA: TGTGCCAGCAGCTTGGGGGGGACAGGGTTCCCATCCCAGTTCTTC

size: once
V: TRBV30
D: .
J: TRBJ1-5
CDR3: CAWSVRDVQPQHF
DNA: TGTGCCTGGAGTGTACGGGATGTACAGCCCCAGCATTTT

size: .
V: TRBV5-1
D: TRBD1
J: TRBJ2-1
CDR3: CASSLSGTGRNEQFF
DNA: TGCGCCAGCAGCTTATCCGGGACAGGGAGGAATGAGCAGTTCTTC

size: .
V: TRBV27
D: .
J: TRBJ1-2
CDR3: CASSGSGRLGGYGYTF
DNA: TGTGCCAGCAGTGGATCAGGGAGGTTAGGAGGTTATGGCTACACCTTC

size: .
V: TRBV29-1
D: .
J: TRBJ1-2
CDR3: CSVARTGGNGYTF
DNA: TGCAGCGTTGCCCGAACGGGGGGAAATGGCTACACCTTC